This record covers a single T cell receptor beta chain. Its antigen specificity is not known. Base qualities are not provided; no much larger clone lies one nucleotide away. This sample was sequenced with an Illumina HiSeq 2500. Quantitative 5'-RACE with molecular barcodes was the method used to prepare the TCR beta libraries. For the original study's pipeline: Disease-linked TCR variants were identified with a new computational method built on a probabilistic model of VDJ rearrangement. TCRdb trimmed public reads at Q25 via fastp, called clones via MiXCR and kept in-frame beta chains. All rows with the same CDR3 protein become a single entry with the most common DNA and genes. TCRdb, rather than the study authors, made the V and J calls. The sample profile shows 150,000 to 200,000 distinct CDR3 sequences; 13% of them were found once. Clones ranked in the top ten supply approximately 11% of the sample.

The data were taken from a study of CD8 T cells in ankylosing spondylitis (dated by TCRdb to between 2016 and 2019). Context from the whole study: To find TCR variants linked to disease, the study profiled T cell receptor beta repertoires in ankylosing spondylitis patients and healthy donors. The full study cohort was made up of 25 ankylosing spondylitis patients and over 90 healthy donors. Peripheral blood was sampled, and synovial fluid was also collected from ankylosing spondylitis patients. Broad study findings and their caveats: Blood from ankylosing spondylitis patients appeared to be characterized by a TCR beta motif made up of several highly homologous amino acid variants. According to the report, matched synovial fluid samples from ankylosing spondylitis patients were significantly enriched for the disease-linked clones. The disease-linked clones had a CD8+ phenotype and were found at relatively low frequencies in peripheral blood. Some motif variants were previously reported in synovial fluid and blood of reactive arthritis patients, suggesting common disease-initiation mechanisms.

Based on the germline V gene, the CDR1 and CDR2 sequences are SGHTA and FQGTGA. The CDR3 has 15 amino acids, counting the end cysteine and phenylalanine. Just CDR3 DNA is preserved here, 45 bases in frame from base 1. Trimming takes 5 bases off V and 3 bases off J; junction bases not matched to a gene: 9. The receptor comes from a female donor with ankylosing spondylitis or in good health (not recorded which). This sequence uses TRBV7-3 and TRBJ2-7; 8 nucleotides in the junction match TRBD2. Sequenced input: blood, either unsorted or a sorted T cell fraction (not recorded which). The encoded CDR3 is CASSTHPGLVYEQYF. The nucleotide sequence is given as TGTGCCAGCAGCACTCACCCGGGACTAGTCTACGAGCAGTACTTC.